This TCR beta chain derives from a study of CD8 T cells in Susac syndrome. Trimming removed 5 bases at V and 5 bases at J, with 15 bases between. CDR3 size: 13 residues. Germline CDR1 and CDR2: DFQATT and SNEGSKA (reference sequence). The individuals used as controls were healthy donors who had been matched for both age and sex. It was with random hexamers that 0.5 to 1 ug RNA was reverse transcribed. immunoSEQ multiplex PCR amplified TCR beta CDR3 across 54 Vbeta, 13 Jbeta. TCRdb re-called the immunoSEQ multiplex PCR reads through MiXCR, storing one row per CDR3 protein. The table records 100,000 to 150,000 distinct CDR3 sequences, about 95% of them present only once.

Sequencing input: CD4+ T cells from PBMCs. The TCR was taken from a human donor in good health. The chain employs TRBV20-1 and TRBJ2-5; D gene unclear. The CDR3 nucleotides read TGCAGTGCTGGGCCACAGCTCCGGGAGACCCAGTACTTC. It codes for CSAGPQLRETQYF.